This T cell receptor (beta chain) was sequenced in a study of response to subunit inactivated influenza vaccine. Study results and limitations: New T cells are recruited in small numbers by each seasonal influenza vaccination, according to the authors' suggestion.

TCRdb reprocessed the RT-PCR reads with MiXCR, giving one entry per CDR3 protein. Of roughly 500,000 distinct CDR3 sequences in the sample, 25% were seen once. A few counts support this clonotype. What it binds is not known. Between the trimmed V and J ends, which lost 5 bases and 0 bases, there was a span of 14 bases. The CDR3 runs 17 residues. Germline V gives CDR1 SEHNR, CDR2 FQNEAQ (reference sequence). The TCR originated in a man in his forties or fifties who received an inactivated influenza vaccine. V usage is TRBV7-9 and J usage is TRBJ2-6, with D perhaps TRBD1 (6 bases). The sample was CD4+ T cells sorted from PBMCs, taken more than 4 days after vaccination. CDR3 bases: TGTGCCAGCAGCCCCCCGAGGGGACACTCTGGGGCCAACGTCCTGACTTTC. Amino acids: CASSPPRGHSGANVLTF.